A single TCR beta chain is shown here with its context. Its antigen remains undetermined. There are no base qualities to consult, and no much larger clone falls within one base. CDR1 and CDR2, looked up from the germline V gene (reference sequence), are MNHEY and SMNVEV. Clipping removes 3 bases from V and 5 bases from J, with 6 as the unmatched junction base count. CDR3 length: 15 amino acids, cysteine to phenylalanine. Only the CDR3 portion is preserved as DNA: 45 bases, with reading frame beginning at the first base. Separate from the roughly 630-subject first cohort, the validation cohort of over 90 subjects was the group to which the donors belonged. The data were taken from a study of cytomegalovirus exposure and HLA in healthy donors (dated by TCRdb to 2015 to 2018). For context, the study as a whole: According to a later analysis, one platform produced both the roughly 110 validation repertoires and the roughly 660 repertoires of the first cohort. The study aimed to test whether cataloging public T cell receptors could reveal signatures of past pathogen exposure. Along with the roughly 700-subject first cohort, a separate validation cohort of approximately 110 different subjects was used. The study combined high-throughput TCR immunosequencing, statistical association of individual TCRs with disease status, and machine learning to predict cytomegalovirus infection status. Points the paper makes about the study in general: The study gave a list of 150 to 200 TCR beta chains associated with cytomegalovirus. The authors suggested that the approach could potentially be generalized to other disease states and immunological phenotypes. In both the original and validation cohorts, the classifier was reported to diagnose cytomegalovirus status with high specificity and sensitivity. A later analysis lacked HLA typing for the validation cohort, so it scored co-occurrence in that cohort across all 120 or so repertoires. In vitro tests confirmed that a few of the cytomegalovirus-associated TCR beta chains recognize cytomegalovirus antigens. Most TCR sequences were observed very rarely across donors, whereas some public TCRs were present in many individuals. Subsequent analysis determined that TCRs grouped into clusters in the first cohort also showed a tendency toward co-occurrence across the roughly 120 validation repertoires, and roughly 94% of cluster scores exceeded 0.

The library came from the immunoSEQ multiplex PCR assay. As for the authors' bioinformatics: A statistical classification framework was built to diagnose cytomegalovirus status from the catalog of TCR beta chain sequences. TCRdb limited this immuneACCESS table to in-frame rearrangements with V and J called. A share of clones is missing; checked studies link under half to unresolved V genes, and the rest is unexplained. That table supplies the V and J calls and clone size; D and trimming were determined from the DNA. A total of about 55,000 clones appear in this sample, about 93% of them only once. Clones ranked in the top ten supply about 3.1% of the sample.

This TCR was recovered from a man in his late teens or twenties in good health and CMV-seronegative. Recombination connected TRBV27 to TRBJ1-5; 8 bases in between match TRBD1. The sample comprised PBMCs. The nucleotide sequence is given as TGTGCCAGCAGTTTGAGTTACAGGGGGGATCAGCCCCAGCATTTT. It translates as CASSLSYRGDQPQHF.